This T cell receptor beta chain was identified during a study of neoadjuvant nivolumab and ipilimumab in lung cancer. Study as a whole: The combination arm added day-1 ipilimumab 1 mg/kg to nivolumab 3 mg/kg on days 1, 15, 29. General study results and limits: From pretherapy to surgery, tumor richness and clonality rose with dual therapy. Blood richness before therapy tracked richness in tumors resected after neoadjuvant therapy.

V lost 10 bases to trimming and J lost 0 bases, with 13 bases between them. The CDR3 is made up of 15 amino acids. In germline, CDR1 is LNHDA, CDR2 SQIVND (reference sequence). Notes on this clone: What it binds is unknown.

Profiling relied on immunoSEQ multiplex PCR, and the TCRdb table lists in-frame clones only, not all of them. The table lists 30,000 to 45,000 clones, roughly nine tenths of them singletons, with approximately 3.3% in the top ten. Material: peripheral blood, obtained before neoadjuvant nivolumab, alone or with ipilimumab. This TCR derives from an adult with non-small cell lung cancer. The chain recombines TRBV19 with TRBJ2-6, with D unclear. CDR3 in amino acids: CATGPARSGANVLTF. CDR3 coding DNA: TGTGCCACCGGGCCAGCCCGCTCTGGGGCCAACGTCCTGACTTTC.